This entry lists 2 T cell receptor beta chains sequenced from one sample in a study of blood T cells in healthy people across ages. Using a J-beta primer mix together with a sample-barcoded 5' primer, a second PCR was run for roughly 6 to 12 cycles. TCRdb itself ran the 5' RACE reads through MiXCR, one entry per CDR3 protein. The sample lists approximately 670,000 distinct CDR3 sequences, approximately 40% occurring once. Sequencing was done on a sample of blood. Receptors originate from a man older than 75 in good health.

The chain couples TRBV7-9 to TRBJ2-7, with D possibly matching TRBD1 (6 bases). Trimming took 2 bases from V and 5 from J, leaving 13 bases between them. The germline gives CDR1 SEHNR, CDR2 FQNEAQ (reference sequence). This CDR3 has 14 residues. DNA for the CDR3: TGTGCCAGCAGCTTAACAACAGGGTTGAACGAGCAGTACTTC. It encodes CASSLTTGLNEQYF.

The V call is TRBV7-6, the J call TRBJ2-5, with D maybe TRBD2 (5 bases). Germline CDR1 is SGHVS and CDR2 is FNYEAQ. This CDR3 is built from 14 residues. V lost 1 base and J 4 bases, leaving 10 bases between the germline ends. The CDR3 DNA reads as TGTGCCAGCAGCTTAGGTCGGGAAGTAGAGACCCAGTACTTC. This translates into CASSLGREVETQYF.